This T cell receptor (beta chain) appears in the sequencing data of a study of blood T cell repertoires in COVID-19. Sequenced by immunoSEQ multiplex PCR; TCRdb stores in-frame clones only, minus some. The sample has around 250,000 clones, around 86% seen once. The CDR3 is 14 amino acids. The ends were cut back, 7 bases at V and 2 bases at J, with 13 bases in the middle. The germline V gene has CDR1 MNHEY and CDR2 SMNVEV (reference sequence). This TCR came from a man between 25 and 39 years old who had recovered from COVID-19. The sample consisted of peripheral blood. The V gene is TRBV27, the J gene TRBJ2-3; tentatively, D is TRBD2 (7 bases). CDR3 sequence (DNA): TGTGCCAGCAAAAGGGGGGGAATCACAGATACGCAGTATTTT. The encoded protein is CASKRGGITDTQYF.